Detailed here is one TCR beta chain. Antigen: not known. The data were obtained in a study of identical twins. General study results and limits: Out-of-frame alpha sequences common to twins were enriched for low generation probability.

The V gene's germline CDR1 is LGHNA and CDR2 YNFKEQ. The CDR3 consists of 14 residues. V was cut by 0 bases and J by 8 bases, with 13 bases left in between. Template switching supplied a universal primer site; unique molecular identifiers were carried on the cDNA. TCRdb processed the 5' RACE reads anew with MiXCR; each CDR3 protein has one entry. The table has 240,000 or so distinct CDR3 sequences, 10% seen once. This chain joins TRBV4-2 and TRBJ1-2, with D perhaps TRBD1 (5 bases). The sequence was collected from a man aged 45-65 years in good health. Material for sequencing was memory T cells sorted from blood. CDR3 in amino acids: CASSQDKGVGGYTF. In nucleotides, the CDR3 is TGTGCCAGCAGCCAAGATAAAGGGGTCGGAGGCTACACCTTC.